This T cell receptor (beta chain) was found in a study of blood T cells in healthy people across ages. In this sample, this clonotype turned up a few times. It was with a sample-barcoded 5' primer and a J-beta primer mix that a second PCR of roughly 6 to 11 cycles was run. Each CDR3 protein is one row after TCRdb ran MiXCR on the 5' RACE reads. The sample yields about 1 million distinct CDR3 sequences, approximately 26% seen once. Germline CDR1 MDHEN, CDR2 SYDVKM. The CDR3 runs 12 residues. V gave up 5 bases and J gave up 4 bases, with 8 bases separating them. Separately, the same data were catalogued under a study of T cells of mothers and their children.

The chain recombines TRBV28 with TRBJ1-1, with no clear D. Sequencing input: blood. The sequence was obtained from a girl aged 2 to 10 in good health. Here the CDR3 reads CASSRWGTEAFF. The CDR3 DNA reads TGTGCCAGCAGTCGATGGGGCACTGAAGCTTTCTTT. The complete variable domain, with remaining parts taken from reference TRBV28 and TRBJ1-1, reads DVKVTQSSRYLVKRTGEKVFLECVQDMDHENMFWYRQDPGLGLRLIYFSYDVKMKEKGDIPEGYSVSREKKERFSLILESASTNQTSMYLCASSRWGTEAFFGQGTRLTVV.